This T cell receptor beta chain derives from a study of blood T cell repertoires in COVID-19 (dated by TCRdb to between 2020 and 2021). Study-level background: Collaborator samples came from the United States, Italy and Spain and covered acute and convalescent phases of COVID-19. The material from the prospective study consisted of cDNA or gDNA derived from T cells, B-cell-depleted T cells, or PBMCs. Deeply sampled blood TCRbeta repertoires from subjects exposed to, actively infected with, or recovered from COVID-19 were included in the dataset. A freely available public database, intended as a resource for researchers studying the immune response to SARS-CoV-2, is where the repertoires were released. Samples came from the ongoing ImmuneRACE study (first 160 participants) plus 1,254 subjects from 6 global collaborators. The sample metadata nearly always contained a de-identified subject ID, COVID-19 status, age in years and sex. HLA class I and class II types, where available, came from metadata supplied by the sample provider rather than from assay-based typing. Summary of the overall study and its limitations: Clinical and demographic metadata were provided uncurated, with the amount varying by source and participant.

About this clone: The antigen it recognizes is unknown. Base qualities are not at hand, and no much larger clone is one base apart.

The CDR3 goes from the cysteine to the phenylalanine over 16 residues. Only the CDR3 part of the read is kept: 48 bases, read in frame from the first base. Deletion took 0 bases off V and 6 bases off J, with a span of 12 bases between the germline ends. CDR1 and CDR2 (MNHEY, SVGAGI) derive from the germline V gene. TCRbeta CDR3 regions were amplified from genomic DNA by means of the immunoSEQ Assay, a bias-controlled multiplex PCR. Turning to the authors' computational methods: Nucleated cell counts per sample were estimated from amplification of reference gene primers within the assay. To quantify the absolute abundance of each unique TCRbeta CDR3 rearrangement, sequence reads were collapsed and filtered. For each sample, productive Simpson clonality was calculated as the square root of Simpson's diversity index across productive rearrangements. In TCRdb, the immuneACCESS table is reduced to in-frame sequences with V and J assigned. These tables do not hold every clone; where another copy was compared, an unresolved V gene accounts for under half, and the others remain unexplained. The DNA was the basis for D and trimming; V, J and clone size are from that table. This sample is represented by 100,000 or so clones; about 85% of them were singletons. Of the sample, over 2% falls within the top ten clones.

Each collaborating institution followed its own protocols to collect whole blood in K2EDTA tubes. For TCRbeta analysis, collaborator samples were shipped as frozen whole blood, as isolated PBMCs, or as DNA extracted from either sample type. In this chain, TRBV6-5 is recombined with TRBJ1-6, with the D gene call left open. This TCR was recovered from a man aged 50-59 years with active COVID-19. Sequenced: peripheral blood. The DNA sequence is TGTGCCAGCAGTTACTCCAGAGGCAGCCTTAATTCACCCCTCCACTTT. Translated, it gives CASSYSRGSLNSPLHF.